A single sample is the source of the 23 T cell receptor beta chains below, sequenced in a study of long-term antiretroviral therapy in people with HIV. Samples were assayed with immunoSEQ v3.0 at survey level. Measured with immunoSEQ multiplex PCR; TCRdb has only the in-frame clones, and not every one. The table records over 7,000 clones, over 75% of them present only once. This sample comprised unsorted PBMCs, obtained 0.1 years after starting antiretroviral therapy. These receptors originate from a man aged 35-49 years with HIV.

The chain has TRBV4-1 and TRBJ2-7; D perhaps matches TRBD2 (5 bases). The V end lost 3 bases, the J end lost 7 bases, and 16 bases lay between the germline ends. CDR1 MGHRA and CDR2 YSYEKL come from the germline V gene. This CDR3 is built from 14 residues. The DNA for the CDR3 is TGCGCCAGCAGCCAGATGACGGGGTCCCAGGAGCAGTACTTC. Protein: CASSQMTGSQEQYF.

The chain has TRBV7-8 and TRBJ2-7; 7 bases agree with TRBD1. Germline assignment: CDR1 SGHVS and CDR2 FQNEAQ. The CDR3 contains 14 residues. V shed 0 bases and J 2 bases; nucleotides not matched to a gene: 1. CDR3 in amino acids: CASSLAGQPYEQYF. CDR3 nucleotides: TGTGCCAGCAGCTTAGCGGGACAGCCCTACGAGCAGTACTTC.

The chain carries TRBV5-1 and TRBJ2-3; 10 nucleotides line up with TRBD1. The CDR3 has 15 amino acids. Germline V gene lookup returns CDR1 SGHRS and CDR2 YFSETQ. The trim removed 4 bases at V and 2 bases at J, leaving 4 bases unmatched. The CDR3 loop is CASSPGTGVTDTQYF. In DNA form, the CDR3 reads TGCGCCAGCAGCCCCGGGACAGGGGTCACAGATACGCAGTATTTT. Full variable domain (outside the CDR3, taken from reference TRBV5-1 and TRBJ2-3): KAGVTQTPRYLIKTRGQQVTLSCSPISGHRSVSWYQQTPGQGLQFLFEYFSETQRNKGNFPGRFSGRQFSNSRSEMNVSTLELGDSALYLCASSPGTGVTDTQYFGPGTRLTVL.

The rearrangement uses TRBV5-1 and TRBJ1-1, with no clear D. Trimming shortened V by 0 bases and J by 0 bases, and 9 bases separated the two germline ends. The CDR3 is made up of 15 amino acids. Germline V gene data show CDR1 as SGHRS and CDR2 as YFSETQ. CDR3 in amino acids: CASSLEPRMNTEAFF. CDR3 sequence (DNA): TGCGCCAGCAGCTTGGAACCACGAATGAACACTGAAGCTTTCTTT.

V gene TRBV7-9 combines with J gene TRBJ2-3; perhaps TRBD2 as D (6 bases). The V and J ends lost 0 bases and 0 bases respectively, with 13 bases between them. Germline CDR1 SEHNR, CDR2 FQNEAQ (reference sequence). This CDR3 contains 17 residues. The CDR3 DNA reads TGTGCCAGCAGCTTAGCGGGGTCACTAGCTAGCACAGATACGCAGTATTTT. Translating gives CASSLAGSLASTDTQYF.

This rearrangement joins TRBV2 to TRBJ2-3; tentative D call: TRBD1 (5 bases). V dropped 2 bases and J dropped 1 base, with 10 bases sitting between them. The CDR3 length is 15 residues. Looked up from germline, CDR1 is SNHLY and CDR2 is FYNNEI. The CDR3 nucleotides read TGTGCCAGCAGTGAAAGGGGCAGGGGCACAGATACGCAGTATTTT. It yields the protein CASSERGRGTDTQYF.

V and J are TRBV30 and TRBJ1-4, with unresolved D. The germline gives CDR1 GTSNPN, CDR2 SVGIG (reference sequence). The CDR3 totals 11 residues. V was trimmed by 3 bases and J by 7 bases, leaving 6 bases between them. The CDR3 region has the DNA TGTGCCTGGAGGAGAGGTGAAAAACTGTTTTTT. It translates to CAWRRGEKLFF.

The J gene is TRBJ2-5, the V gene TRBV4-1, with D maybe TRBD1 (5 bases). The CDR3 has 12 amino acids. With 1 base removed from V and 5 bases from J, the gap between germline ends came to 5 bases. Germline loops: CDR1 MGHRA, CDR2 YSYEKL. The chain's CDR3 is CASSQGGETQYF. The CDR3 nucleotides read TGCGCCAGCAGCCAAGGGGGCGAGACCCAGTACTTC.

The V gene is TRBV5-1, the J gene TRBJ1-2, with D perhaps matching TRBD1 (5 bases). This CDR3 comprises 13 residues. Germline values: CDR1 SGHRS, CDR2 YFSETQ. Trimming took off 5 bases at V and 1 base at J, with 9 bases between the two ends. The CDR3: CASRRDLNYGYTF. As DNA, the CDR3 is TGCGCCAGCAGAAGGGACCTTAACTATGGCTACACCTTC. The complete variable domain, with remaining parts taken from reference TRBV5-1 and TRBJ1-2, reads KAGVTQTPRYLIKTRGQQVTLSCSPISGHRSVSWYQQTPGQGLQFLFEYFSETQRNKGNFPGRFSGRQFSNSRSEMNVSTLELGDSALYLCASRRDLNYGYTFGSGTRLTVV.

The chain has TRBV5-6 and TRBJ2-7; D not certain. Trimming left V 0 bases short and J 2 bases short, with 6 bases between. The germline gives CDR1 SGHDT, CDR2 YYEEEE. The CDR3 sequence is 13 residues long. CDR3 amino acids: CASSLAQTYEQYF. Written as DNA, the CDR3 is TGTGCCAGCAGCTTGGCCCAAACCTACGAGCAGTACTTC.

This clone showed up just a few times. The junction differs from germline at one of its ends, possibly a read error. V is TRBV7-8 and J is TRBJ2-2, with 11 nucleotides matching TRBD1. This CDR3 is built from 19 residues. Germline CDR1 is SGHVS and CDR2 is FQNEAQ. As DNA, the CDR3 is TGTGCCAGCAGCTTAGAAGTGGACAGGGGGCTTTCGGAACACCGGGGAGCTGTTTTT. Translating gives CASSLEVDRGLSEHRGAVF.

The rearrangement links TRBV9 to TRBJ1-2; 7 bases agree with TRBD1. CDR3 length: 14 amino acids. V was clipped by 0 bases and J by 8 bases; unmatched bases: 7. CDR1 and CDR2 from the germline V gene are SGDLS and YYNGEE. The CDR3 bases are TGTGCCAGCAGCGTAGATGGACAGGTGGTCGGCTACACCTTC. Translated, it gives CASSVDGQVVGYTF.

V and J are TRBV10-2 and TRBJ1-1, with a possible D match to TRBD1 (5 bases). Germline lookup yields CDR1 WSHSY and CDR2 SAAADI. The CDR3 length is 14 residues. With 10 bases removed from V and 1 base from J, the gap between germline ends came to 16 bases. The CDR3 coding sequence is TGCGCCACAGACAACGGGGACCAGAACACTGAAGCTTTCTTT. It is translated as CATDNGDQNTEAFF.

The chain joins TRBV28 to TRBJ1-2; the D is unclear. CDR1 is MDHEN, CDR2 SYDVKM, per germline. V shed 3 bases and J shed 2 bases, with 7 bases lying between them. The CDR3 is 13 amino acids. This CDR3 reads CASSFWFNYGYTF. In nucleotides, the CDR3 is TGTGCCAGCAGTTTTTGGTTCAACTATGGCTACACCTTC.

The chain couples TRBV6-1 to TRBJ1-5; D may be TRBD1 (5 bases). The CDR3 sequence is 14 residues long. The germline V gene encodes CDR1 MNHNS and CDR2 SASEGT. The V end was cut by 1 base, the J end by 9 bases, with 13 bases between. The CDR3 here is CASSEERGGGPQHF. The CDR3 DNA sequence: TGTGCCAGCAGTGAAGAGAGGGGAGGAGGGCCCCAGCATTTT.

The chain uses TRBV5-1 and TRBJ2-5, with TRBD2 matching over 8 bases. Germline V gene sequence: CDR1 SGHRS, CDR2 YFSETQ. CDR3 size: 16 residues. V shed 10 bases, J shed 5 bases, and the junction held 19 bases outside the gene matches. The CDR3 coding sequence is TGCGCCTCGGCTGGATTAGCGGGGCTTGGGCCGGAGACCCAGTACTTC. Its translation: CASAGLAGLGPETQYF.

The genes are TRBV5-4 and TRBJ1-1; TRBD1 matches 8 bases. This CDR3 is 15 amino acids long. Germline trimming cut 4 bases from V and 5 bases from J; bases unmatched to any gene: 10. Germline CDR1 reads SGHNT; CDR2 reads YYREEE (reference sequence). The CDR3 loop is CASSQGQGSKTEAFF. CDR3 DNA sequence: TGTGCCAGCAGCCAAGGACAGGGTAGTAAAACTGAAGCTTTCTTT.

The chain employs TRBV27 and TRBJ2-1, with D tentatively TRBD2 (6 bases). The CDR3 is 16 amino acids. V was shortened by 2 bases and J by 2 bases, with 13 bases between the two germline ends. Looked up from germline, CDR1 is MNHEY and CDR2 is SMNVEV (reference sequence). In DNA, the CDR3 is TGTGCCAGCAGTTTAAGCCAGTCGGGGGCCTACAATGAGCAGTTCTTC. Translation: CASSLSQSGAYNEQFF.

V and J are TRBV11-2 and TRBJ2-7; TRBD1 agrees at 7 bases. After removal of 6 bases from V and 5 bases from J, the junction contained 13 bases not matched to a gene. CDR1 and CDR2 from the germline V gene are SGHAT and FQNNGV. The CDR3 spans 15 residues. CDR3 sequence: CASRPDRVGPHEQYF. CDR3 nucleotides: TGTGCCAGCAGACCCGACAGGGTAGGGCCCCACGAGCAGTACTTC.

This rearrangement joins TRBV6-1 to TRBJ2-1, with TRBD2 identical over 10 bases. V shed 6 bases, J shed 5 bases, and the junction held 7 bases outside the gene matches. This CDR3 region has 15 residues. Germline lookup yields CDR1 MNHNS and CDR2 SASEGT. The CDR3 here is CASSSLAGGDNEQFF. The DNA for the CDR3 is TGTGCCAGCAGCTCCTTAGCGGGGGGTGACAATGAGCAGTTCTTC.

The CDR3 nucleotides are TGTGCCAGCAGCTTGCAGGGCACAGATACGCAGTATTTT. This gives the protein CASSLQGTDTQYF. V and J are TRBV5-6 and TRBJ2-3, with D unclear. Trimming cost V 1 base and J 1 base, with 4 bases left between them. Germline CDR1 and CDR2: SGHDT and YYEEEE. The length of the CDR3 is 13 residues. Using reference TRBV5-6 and TRBJ2-3 for the parts outside the CDR3, the full variable domain is DAGVTQSPTHLIKTRGQQVTLRCSPKSGHDTVSWYQQALGQGPQFIFQYYEEEERQRGNFPDRFSGHQFPNYSSELNVNALLLGDSALYLCASSLQGTDTQYFGPGTRLTVL.

This clone was found once. The genes are TRBV5-6 and TRBJ2-7; D uncertain. Germline CDR1 is SGHDT and CDR2 is YYEEEE. V lost 3 bases, J lost 4 bases, and 8 bases lay in between. The CDR3 is 12 amino acids. Here the CDR3 DNA reads TGTGCCAGCAGCTCCGGGCCGTACGAGCAGTACTTC. This sequence encodes CASSSGPYEQYF. The full variable domain, with the rest looked up from reference TRBV5-6 and TRBJ2-7, is DAGVTQSPTHLIKTRGQQVTLRCSPKSGHDTVSWYQQALGQGPQFIFQYYEEEERQRGNFPDRFSGHQFPNYSSELNVNALLLGDSALYLCASSSGPYEQYFGPGTRLTVT.

The chain links TRBV28 to TRBJ1-5; D is uncertain. This CDR3 region has 16 residues. Germline V gene data show CDR1 as MDHEN and CDR2 as SYDVKM. V was shortened by 4 bases and J by 10 bases, with 23 bases between the two germline ends. The DNA of the CDR3 is TGTGCCAGCAGTTGGTCGGACTTTTACGATAATGATCCCCAGCATTTT. Amino acids: CASSWSDFYDNDPQHF.